Listed below are T cell receptor beta chains from one sample, sequenced in a study of blood T cell repertoires in COVID-19. The data were produced by immunoSEQ multiplex PCR, yet TCRdb's version contains in-frame clones alone and is incomplete. In the table there are just under 80,000 clones, about four fifths of which are singletons. Input material: peripheral blood. All receptors derive from a woman in her sixties or seventies with acute or convalescent COVID-19. Each CDR3 is given with its conserved first and last residue. Each record gives: clone size, D gene, J gene, V gene, CDR3 DNA, CDR3 protein. The D gene is left open where the match is weak. Some rows have no size entry. The others give once, few or many, or a class for an expanded clone.

size: NA
D: NA
J: TRBJ1-1
V: TRBV9
DNA: TGTGCCAGCAGCCCCTCCCCTGCAGGTCGGGGATTGGACACTGAAGCTTTCTTT
CDR3: CASSPSPAGRGLDTEAFF

size: few
D: TRBD1
J: TRBJ2-7
V: TRBV7-9
DNA: TGTGCCAGCAGCTCGGGACAGGGGGCATTCTTTTTGGACGAGCAGTACTTC
CDR3: CASSSGQGAFFLDEQYF

size: few
D: TRBD1
J: TRBJ2-2
V: TRBV2
DNA: TGTGCCAGCAGTGGGCTTGACAGGGGGGTCGGGGAGCTGTTTTTT
CDR3: CASSGLDRGVGELFF

size: NA
D: TRBD1
J: TRBJ1-2
V: TRBV15
DNA: TGTGCCACCAGCAGAGATGGGGACAGTGTGAACGGTGGCTACACCTTC
CDR3: CATSRDGDSVNGGYTF

size: NA
D: NA
J: TRBJ1-2
V: TRBV19
DNA: TGTGCCAGTAGTCGACAGAGGAATGGCTACACCTTC
CDR3: CASSRQRNGYTF

size: NA
D: NA
J: TRBJ1-3
V: TRBV9
DNA: TGTGCCAGCAGCGTCGAACAGGGATACTCTGGAAACACCATATATTTT
CDR3: CASSVEQGYSGNTIYF

size: NA
D: NA
J: TRBJ1-5
V: TRBV2
DNA: TGTGCCAGCAGTGAAGCTACGCGAGGCAATCAGCCCCAGCATTTT
CDR3: CASSEATRGNQPQHF

size: NA
D: TRBD2
J: TRBJ2-7
V: TRBV30
DNA: TGTGCCTGGAGCCAGGGGACTAGCGGGTACGAGCAGTACTTC
CDR3: CAWSQGTSGYEQYF

size: NA
D: TRBD1
J: TRBJ1-5
V: TRBV7-8
DNA: TGTGCCAGCAGCTTGGGAGACAGGGGGGTCCCCGGGCCCCAGCATTTT
CDR3: CASSLGDRGVPGPQHF

size: NA
D: TRBD2
J: TRBJ2-5
V: TRBV5-1
DNA: TGCGCCAGCAGCTGGGAGGGAGTGGAGACCCAGTACTTC
CDR3: CASSWEGVETQYF

size: NA
D: TRBD1
J: TRBJ2-1
V: TRBV3-1/TRBV3-2
DNA: TGTGCCAGCAGCCAGCAGCTTAGGACGACAGGGTGGTCCAATGAGCAGTTCTTC
CDR3: CASSQQLRTTGWSNEQFF

size: NA
D: TRBD1
J: TRBJ2-5
V: TRBV5-1
DNA: TGCGCCAGCAGCTTGGCCCCCGCAGGGGGAGATTACCAAGAGACCCAGTACTTC
CDR3: CASSLAPAGGDYQETQYF

size: NA
D: TRBD1
J: TRBJ1-2
V: TRBV7-9
DNA: TGTGCCAGCAGCGAAGCCGGGACAGGGAACTATGGCTACACCTTC
CDR3: CASSEAGTGNYGYTF

size: NA
D: TRBD1
J: TRBJ1-1
V: TRBV2
DNA: TGTGCCAGCAGTAGGACAGGAGCCTTTAACACTGAAGCTTTCTTT
CDR3: CASSRTGAFNTEAFF

size: NA
D: TRBD2
J: TRBJ2-1
V: TRBV15
DNA: TGTGCCACCAGCAGAGATCTTCTAGCGGGAGGAGGGCATGAGCAGTTCTTC
CDR3: CATSRDLLAGGGHEQFF

size: NA
D: TRBD2
J: TRBJ2-3
V: TRBV6-4
DNA: TGTGCCAGCTCACTAAGCGGGAGTAACACAGATACGCAGTATTTT
CDR3: CASSLSGSNTDTQYF

size: NA
D: NA
J: TRBJ1-5
V: TRBV6-6
DNA: TGTGCCAGCAACCCTGGGGGGGCAGGTAATCAGCCCCAGCATTTT
CDR3: CASNPGGAGNQPQHF

size: NA
D: TRBD2
J: TRBJ2-3
V: TRBV7-9
DNA: TGTGCCAGCAGGAAAAGCGGGAGGAGGGGAGATACGCAGTATTTT
CDR3: CASRKSGRRGDTQYF

size: NA
D: NA
J: TRBJ2-5
V: TRBV5-1
DNA: TGCGCCAGCAGCTTGGGCCGGACAGACCTCCCGGAGACCCAGTACTTC
CDR3: CASSLGRTDLPETQYF

size: NA
D: NA
J: TRBJ2-5
V: TRBV9
DNA: TGTGCCAGAGGGAGTGGGGAGACCCAGTACTTC
CDR3: CARGSGETQYF

size: NA
D: NA
J: TRBJ1-1
V: TRBV19
DNA: TGTGCCAGTAGTACCAGACAGTCGAACACTGAAGCTTTCTTT
CDR3: CASSTRQSNTEAFF

size: NA
D: TRBD2
J: TRBJ2-3
V: TRBV2
DNA: TGTGCCAGCAGGACCCCGAGGGGACTAGCGGGAGGGCCAAGGACAGATACGCAGTATTTT
CDR3: CASRTPRGLAGGPRTDTQYF

size: NA
D: TRBD1
J: TRBJ2-5
V: TRBV3-1/TRBV3-2
DNA: TGTGCCAGCAGCCTCCGAGGGGGCAGAGAGACCCAGTACTTC
CDR3: CASSLRGGRETQYF

size: NA
D: NA
J: TRBJ1-2
V: TRBV21-1
DNA: TGTGCCAGCAGCAAAGTGTGGAGCCAGCTGGCCTATGGCTACACCTTC
CDR3: CASSKVWSQLAYGYTF

size: once
D: TRBD1
J: TRBJ1-3
V: TRBV7-8
DNA: TGTGCCAGCAGCCCGGACAGGGCGGACACCATATATTTT
CDR3: CASSPDRADTIYF

size: NA
D: NA
J: TRBJ2-7
V: TRBV3-1/TRBV3-2
DNA: TGTGCCAGCAGTGCCGCAGGGGATAAGCAGTACTTC
CDR3: CASSAAGDKQYF

size: NA
D: TRBD1
J: TRBJ2-5
V: TRBV3-1/TRBV3-2
DNA: TGTGCCAGCAGCCAAGGTGCACAGGGGGAAGCGACCCAGTACTTC
CDR3: CASSQGAQGEATQYF

size: NA
D: NA
J: TRBJ1-2
V: TRBV24-1
DNA: TGTGCCACCAGTGATGGGCCGAACTATGGCTACACCTTC
CDR3: CATSDGPNYGYTF

size: NA
D: TRBD1
J: TRBJ1-3
V: TRBV15
DNA: TGTGCCACCAGCAGAGATCTGGCAGGGGGCTTAGGAAACACCATATATTTT
CDR3: CATSRDLAGGLGNTIYF

size: NA
D: TRBD2
J: TRBJ2-5
V: TRBV4-1
DNA: TGCGCCAGCAGCCGTGTACAACGGGGGGAACAAGAGACCCAGTACTTC
CDR3: CASSRVQRGEQETQYF

size: NA
D: NA
J: TRBJ2-2
V: TRBV7-2
DNA: TGTGCCAGCAGTTCACAAATAATCAGGGCCACCGGGGAGCTGTTTTTT
CDR3: CASSSQIIRATGELFF

size: NA
D: TRBD2
J: TRBJ2-6
V: TRBV20-1
DNA: TGCAGTGCTAGTTTCCCGACTAGCGGGAGCTCTGGGGCCAACGTCCTGACTTTC
CDR3: CSASFPTSGSSGANVLTF

size: NA
D: TRBD1
J: TRBJ1-6
V: TRBV19
DNA: TGTGCCAGTAGTATCTTCCAGGGGGATGGGTCACCCCTCCACTTT
CDR3: CASSIFQGDGSPLHF

size: NA
D: TRBD2
J: TRBJ2-3
V: TRBV15
DNA: TGTGCCACCGCAGGGCTAGCGGGAGTAGTAGCAACAGATACGCAGTATTTT
CDR3: CATAGLAGVVATDTQYF

size: once
D: NA
J: TRBJ2-1
V: TRBV2
DNA: TGTGCCAGCAACGACAGGTCAAACTCCTACAATGAGCAGTTCTTC
CDR3: CASNDRSNSYNEQFF

size: NA
D: TRBD1
J: TRBJ2-7
V: TRBV5-1
DNA: TGCGCCAGCAGCGACCCGGGACAGGGGTACCACGAGCAGTACTTC
CDR3: CASSDPGQGYHEQYF

size: NA
D: NA
J: TRBJ2-3
V: TRBV29-1
DNA: TGCAGCGTTGGTGGGACTAGGGGACAGAGCACAGATACGCAGTATTTT
CDR3: CSVGGTRGQSTDTQYF

size: NA
D: NA
J: TRBJ2-3
V: TRBV2
DNA: TGTGCCAGCAGATTTCGTCGGGAGACAGATACGCAGTATTTT
CDR3: CASRFRRETDTQYF

size: NA
D: TRBD1
J: TRBJ2-4
V: TRBV19
DNA: TGTGCCAGTAGTAGGAACCGGGACAGGGAAAACATTCAGTACTTC
CDR3: CASSRNRDRENIQYF

size: NA
D: TRBD2
J: TRBJ2-1
V: TRBV11-2
DNA: TGTGCCAGCAGCTTACTTAGCGGGAGTGATAATGAGCAGTTCTTC
CDR3: CASSLLSGSDNEQFF

size: NA
D: TRBD1
J: TRBJ2-1
V: TRBV27
DNA: TGTGCCAGCAGCCTGGGGGACAGGGTCAATGAGCAGTTCTTC
CDR3: CASSLGDRVNEQFF

size: NA
D: TRBD1
J: TRBJ1-5
V: TRBV19
DNA: TGTGCCACCGAAAGGGACAGGAGGATGGGGCCCCAGCATTTT
CDR3: CATERDRRMGPQHF

size: NA
D: TRBD1
J: TRBJ1-5
V: TRBV7-2
DNA: TGTGCCAGCAGCCTCGGACAGGTGAATCAGCCCCAGCATTTT
CDR3: CASSLGQVNQPQHF

size: NA
D: TRBD2
J: TRBJ2-7
V: TRBV6-5
DNA: TGTGCCAGCAGTTTCGGGGGGGTTGGCTCCTACGAGCAGTACTTC
CDR3: CASSFGGVGSYEQYF

size: NA
D: NA
J: TRBJ1-1
V: TRBV30
DNA: TGTGCCTGGGGTCTAACGTCCACTGAAGCTTTCTTT
CDR3: CAWGLTSTEAFF

size: NA
D: TRBD1
J: TRBJ2-2
V: TRBV5-1
DNA: TGCGCCAGCAGCTACGGGACAGAACGCACCGGGGAGCTGTTTTTT
CDR3: CASSYGTERTGELFF

size: NA
D: NA
J: TRBJ2-7
V: TRBV18
DNA: TGTGCCAGCTCACCCGCACAGAGCTCCTACGAGCAGTACTTC
CDR3: CASSPAQSSYEQYF

size: NA
D: NA
J: TRBJ2-5
V: TRBV5-6
DNA: TGTGCCAGCAGCACCGCAGCAGGGTCGGAGACCCAGTACTTC
CDR3: CASSTAAGSETQYF

size: NA
D: TRBD2
J: TRBJ2-7
V: TRBV19
DNA: TGTGCCAGTAGTCCCCGGCGACTAGCGGCGGGAGAAGAGCAGTACTTC
CDR3: CASSPRRLAAGEEQYF

size: NA
D: NA
J: TRBJ1-3
V: TRBV5-1
DNA: TGCGCCAGCAGCCTACAGGAGTCTGGAAACACCATATATTTT
CDR3: CASSLQESGNTIYF

size: NA
D: NA
J: TRBJ2-2
V: TRBV19
DNA: TGTGCCAGTAGCGAACAGGGTTACACCGGGGAGCTGTTTTTT
CDR3: CASSEQGYTGELFF

size: NA
D: TRBD1
J: TRBJ1-2
V: TRBV9
DNA: TGTGCCAGCTCCGAGATCGGGACAGGGAAAGGCTACACCTTC
CDR3: CASSEIGTGKGYTF

size: NA
D: NA
J: TRBJ1-4
V: TRBV30
DNA: TGTGCCTGGAGTACCTACGGGGCAACTAATGAAAAACTGTTTTTT
CDR3: CAWSTYGATNEKLFF

size: NA
D: TRBD1
J: TRBJ2-1
V: TRBV30
DNA: TGTGCCTGGGGGACAGGGGGCTACAATGAGCAGTTCTTC
CDR3: CAWGTGGYNEQFF

size: NA
D: NA
J: TRBJ1-5
V: TRBV18
DNA: TGTGCCAGCTCACCTTCGAGGGGCAATCAGCCCCAGCATTTT
CDR3: CASSPSRGNQPQHF